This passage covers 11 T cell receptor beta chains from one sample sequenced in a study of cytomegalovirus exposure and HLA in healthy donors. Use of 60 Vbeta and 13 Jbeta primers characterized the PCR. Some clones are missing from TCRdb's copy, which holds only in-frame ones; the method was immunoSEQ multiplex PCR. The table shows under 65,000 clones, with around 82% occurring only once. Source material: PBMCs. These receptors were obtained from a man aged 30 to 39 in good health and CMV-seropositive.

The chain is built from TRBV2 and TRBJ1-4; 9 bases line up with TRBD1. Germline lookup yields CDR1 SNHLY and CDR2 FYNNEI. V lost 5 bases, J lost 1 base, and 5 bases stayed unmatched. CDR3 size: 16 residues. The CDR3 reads CASSSQGALTNEKLFF. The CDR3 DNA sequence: TGTGCCAGCAGTTCACAGGGGGCGTTAACTAATGAAAAACTGTTTTTT.

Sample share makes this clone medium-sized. CDR3 sequence (DNA): TGTGCCAGCAGCCTGGCAGGGGTCTCTTACTCCTACGAGCAGTACTTC. Residues: CASSLAGVSYSYEQYF. The V and J genes are TRBV11-2 and TRBJ2-7; tentatively, D is TRBD1 (6 bases). This CDR3 has 16 residues. Germline assignment: CDR1 SGHAT and CDR2 FQNNGV. V shed 5 bases and J shed 0 bases, with 17 bases lying between them.

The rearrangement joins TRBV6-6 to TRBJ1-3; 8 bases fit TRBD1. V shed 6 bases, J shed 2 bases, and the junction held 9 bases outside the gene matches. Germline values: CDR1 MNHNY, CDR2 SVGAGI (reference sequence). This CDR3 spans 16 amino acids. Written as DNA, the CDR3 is TGTGCCAGCAGAGGGCAGACAGGGGAAACTGGAAACACCATATATTTT. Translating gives CASRGQTGETGNTIYF.

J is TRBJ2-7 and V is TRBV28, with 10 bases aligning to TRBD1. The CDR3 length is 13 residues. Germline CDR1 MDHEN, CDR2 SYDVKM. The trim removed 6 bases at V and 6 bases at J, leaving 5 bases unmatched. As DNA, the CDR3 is TGTGCCAGCAGGATGACAGGGGGCGGCGAGCAGTACTTC. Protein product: CASRMTGGGEQYF.

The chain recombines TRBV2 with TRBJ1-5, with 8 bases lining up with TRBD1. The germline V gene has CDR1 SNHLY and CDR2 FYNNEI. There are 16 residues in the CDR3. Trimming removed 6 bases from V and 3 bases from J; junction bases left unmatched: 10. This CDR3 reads CASRTLGTGTNQPQHF. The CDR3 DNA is TGTGCCAGCAGGACCTTGGGGACAGGTACCAATCAGCCCCAGCATTTT.

Here the CDR3 reads CASSINGNPGSPLHF. The CDR3, as DNA: TGTGCCAGTAGTATCAACGGGAACCCGGGTTCACCCCTCCACTTT. The rearrangement uses TRBV19 and TRBJ1-6, with D unclear. Trimming shortened V by 3 bases and J by 9 bases, and 15 bases separated the two germline ends. Per germline, CDR1 LNHDA and CDR2 SQIVND (reference sequence). This CDR3 region has 15 residues.

The CDR3 sequence is CATSLRAGEQFF. CDR3 in DNA: TGTGCCACCTCTCTGCGGGCTGGGGAGCAGTTCTTC. The chain carries TRBV19 and TRBJ2-1; TRBD2 is a possible D gene (5 bases). Trimming shortened V by 10 bases and J by 10 bases, and 17 bases separated the two germline ends. This CDR3 comprises 12 residues. Germline-derived CDR1 and CDR2 are LNHDA and SQIVND (reference sequence).

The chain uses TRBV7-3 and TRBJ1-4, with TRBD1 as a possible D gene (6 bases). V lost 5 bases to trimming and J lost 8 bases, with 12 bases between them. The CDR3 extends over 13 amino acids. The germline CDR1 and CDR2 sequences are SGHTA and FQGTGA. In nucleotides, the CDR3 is TGTGCCAGCAGCCCGACAACAGGGGAAAAACTGTTTTTT. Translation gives CASSPTTGEKLFF.

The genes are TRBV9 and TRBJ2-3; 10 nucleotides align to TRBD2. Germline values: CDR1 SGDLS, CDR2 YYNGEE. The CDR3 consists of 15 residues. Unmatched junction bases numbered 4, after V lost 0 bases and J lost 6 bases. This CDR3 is CASSVVLSGGDTQYF. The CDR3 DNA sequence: TGTGCCAGCAGCGTAGTACTTAGCGGGGGGGATACGCAGTATTTT. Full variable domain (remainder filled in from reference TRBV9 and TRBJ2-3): DSGVTQTPKHLITATGQRVTLRCSPRSGDLSVYWYQQSLDQGLQFLIQYYNGEERAKGNILERFSAQQFPDLHSELNLSSLELGDSALYFCASSVVLSGGDTQYFGPGTRLTVL.

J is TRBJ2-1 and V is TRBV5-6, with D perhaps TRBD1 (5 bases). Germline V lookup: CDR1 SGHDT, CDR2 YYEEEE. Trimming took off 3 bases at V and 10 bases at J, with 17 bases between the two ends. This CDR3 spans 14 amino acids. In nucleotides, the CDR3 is TGTGCCAGCAGCTGGGGCAAGGGCCGCCCAGAGCAGTTCTTC. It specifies CASSWGKGRPEQFF.

For the CDR3, the DNA is TGTGCCAGCAGCTTAGAGCGCAGTCTAAATGAAAAACTGTTTTTT. It is translated as CASSLERSLNEKLFF. V gene TRBV7-9 combines with J gene TRBJ1-4, with unresolved D. The CDR3 extends over 15 amino acids. Germline assignment: CDR1 SEHNR and CDR2 FQNEAQ (reference sequence). Trimming left V 1 base short and J 5 bases short, with 11 bases between. Full variable domain (missing parts from reference TRBV7-9 and TRBJ1-4): DTGVSQNPRHKITKRGQNVTFRCDPISEHNRLYWYRQTLGQGPEFLTYFQNEAQLEKSRLLSDRFSAERPKGSFSTLEIQRTEQGDSAMYLCASSLERSLNEKLFFGSGTQLSVL.